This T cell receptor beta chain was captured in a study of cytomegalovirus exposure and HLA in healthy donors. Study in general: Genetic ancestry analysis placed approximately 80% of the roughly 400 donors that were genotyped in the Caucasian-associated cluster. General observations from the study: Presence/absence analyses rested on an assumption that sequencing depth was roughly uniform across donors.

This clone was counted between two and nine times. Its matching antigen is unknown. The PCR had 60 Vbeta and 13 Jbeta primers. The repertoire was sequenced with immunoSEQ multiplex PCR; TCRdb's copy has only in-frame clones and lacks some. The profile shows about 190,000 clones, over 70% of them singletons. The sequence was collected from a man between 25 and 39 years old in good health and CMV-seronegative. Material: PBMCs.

CDR3 nucleotides: TGTGCCAGCAGTCTATTAAGGACTGCCTCCGAGCAGTACTTC. It codes for CASSLLRTASEQYF. This chain connects TRBV7-9 to TRBJ2-7, with a weak D call TRBD2 (5 bases). CDR3 size: 14 residues. V dropped 6 bases and J dropped 6 bases, with 18 bases sitting between them. Germline CDR1 SEHNR, CDR2 FQNEAQ (reference sequence).